The 21 T cell receptor beta chains listed next were all sequenced from one sample in a study of shared clonotypes between healthy human individuals. TCRdb's table, derived via immunoSEQ multiplex PCR, lists solely in-frame clones and lacks some. This table has around 940,000 clones, 70% to 85% appearing once. The sample was memory CD4+ T cells sorted from blood. Subset defined: CD45RA-negative fraction. All receptors derive from a man between 18 and 29 years old in good health.

This sequence joins TRBV5-1 and TRBJ1-4; maybe TRBD1 (6 bases). CDR3 length equals 18 residues. The ends were cut back, 0 bases at V and 1 base at J, with 16 bases in the middle. Per germline, CDR1 SGHRS and CDR2 YFSETQ. The CDR3 region has the DNA TGCGCCAGCAGCTTGGGGCGGACTGTACAGGGAACTAATGAAAAACTGTTTTTT. Its protein product is CASSLGRTVQGTNEKLFF.

The chain joins TRBV10-1 to TRBJ2-1; D ambiguous. The V gene lost 5 bases and the J gene lost 9 bases, with 8 bases spanning the gap. CDR1 WNHNN and CDR2 SYGVQD come from the germline V gene (reference sequence). The CDR3 has 11 amino acids. This CDR3 reads CASSRNGEQFF. As DNA, the CDR3 is TGCGCCAGCAGTCGTAATGGTGAGCAGTTCTTC.

The chain couples TRBV6-1 to TRBJ1-3; D unresolved. The germline CDR1 and CDR2 sequences are MNHNS and SASEGT. The V gene lost 5 bases and the J gene lost 2 bases, with 7 bases spanning the gap. The CDR3 consists of 13 residues. For the CDR3, the DNA is TGTGCCAGCAGTACTCTGGCTGGAAACACCATATATTTT. Residues: CASSTLAGNTIYF.

The V gene is TRBV10-3, the J gene TRBJ2-7; weak D call: TRBD2 (6 bases). The CDR3 consists of 14 residues. Germline CDR1 is ENHRY and CDR2 is SYGVKD. With 2 bases removed from V and 6 bases from J, the gap between germline ends came to 14 bases. DNA for the CDR3: TGTGCCATCAGTGAGGGAGGGGTAAGGGGCGAGCAGTACTTC. Translating gives CAISEGGVRGEQYF.

This clone turned up a few times. The chain joins TRBV7-2 to TRBJ2-5, with 10 nucleotides matching TRBD2. The V gene end was trimmed by 1 base and the J gene end by 3 bases; junction bases not matched to a gene: 8. Looked up from germline, CDR1 is SGHTA and CDR2 is FQGNSA. This CDR3 is built from 17 residues. The CDR3 bases are TGTGCCAGCAGCTTAGAAGGGGCTAGCGGGGGAAAAGAGACCCAGTACTTC. It translates to CASSLEGASGGKETQYF.

This chain connects TRBV5-4 to TRBJ2-5; weak D call: TRBD2 (6 bases). V lost 4 bases and J 5 bases, leaving 12 bases between the germline ends. Germline CDR1 SGHNT, CDR2 YYREEE (reference sequence). This CDR3 region has 13 residues. The CDR3 DNA sequence: TGTGCCAGCAGCGATTTCCGGGGGGAGACCCAGTACTTC. Amino acid sequence: CASSDFRGETQYF.

The V and J genes are TRBV7-6 and TRBJ1-1; 8 nucleotides line up with TRBD1. The length of the CDR3 is 14 residues. The V gene's germline CDR1 is SGHVS and CDR2 FNYEAQ. Trimming cost V 1 base and J 8 bases; bases outside gene matches: 6. CDR3 coding DNA: TGTGCCAGCAGCTTAGAGGGACAGGATCGAGAAGCTTTCTTT. It encodes CASSLEGQDREAFF.

CDR3 DNA sequence: TGTGCCAGCAGCGGGGACAGGGGAGACTATGGCTACACCTTC. Its translation: CASSGDRGDYGYTF. This rearrangement joins TRBV5-6 to TRBJ1-2; 10 bases are shared with TRBD1. The V and J ends lost 4 bases and 3 bases, in that order; junction bases with no gene match: 3. The CDR3 contains 14 residues. Germline loops: CDR1 SGHDT, CDR2 YYEEEE.

The rearrangement links TRBV11-2 to TRBJ2-1; TRBD2 aligns across 11 bases. The J segment lost 8 bases and the V segment lost 1 base, leaving 10 bases of the junction unmatched. This CDR3 is 17 amino acids long. From germline, CDR1 is SGHAT and CDR2 FQNNGV. In nucleotides, the CDR3 is TGTGCCAGCAGCTTAGGGTTAGCGGGAGGGCCAAGGCATGAGCAGTTCTTC. It specifies CASSLGLAGGPRHEQFF.

The rearrangement uses TRBV2 and TRBJ1-4; D is perhaps TRBD1 (5 bases). V was clipped by 8 bases and J by 7 bases, with 17 bases between them. CDR3 length equals 14 residues. Germline CDR1 and CDR2: SNHLY and FYNNEI. The CDR3, as DNA: TGTGCCAGCGAGGCAGCGGGGCGTGGTGAAAAACTGTTTTTT. Residues: CASEAAGRGEKLFF.

This clone was seen only a few times. This rearrangement joins TRBV9 to TRBJ2-3; 13 nucleotides align to TRBD2. CDR1 and CDR2 (germline): SGDLS, YYNGEE. The CDR3 is 16 residues long. J lost 3 bases, V lost 3 bases, and 4 bases had no gene match. DNA for the CDR3: TGTGCCAGCAGCGACGGACTAGCGGGAGTTACAGATACGCAGTATTTT. Protein product: CASSDGLAGVTDTQYF. Looking up the rest from reference TRBV9 and TRBJ2-3 gives the full variable domain: DSGVTQTPKHLITATGQRVTLRCSPRSGDLSVYWYQQSLDQGLQFLIQYYNGEERAKGNILERFSAQQFPDLHSELNLSSLELGDSALYFCASSDGLAGVTDTQYFGPGTRLTVL.

The gene calls are TRBV18 and TRBJ1-3, with D unresolved. The germline gives CDR1 KGHSH, CDR2 LQKENI. This CDR3 is 14 amino acids long. The V and J ends lost 7 bases and 0 bases respectively, with 10 bases between them. DNA for the CDR3: TGTGCCAGCTTCCGGATTAACTCTGGAAACACCATATATTTT. It codes for CASFRINSGNTIYF. Based on the CDR3 plus reference TRBV18 and TRBJ1-3, the full variable domain is NAGVMQNPRHLVRRRGQEARLRCSPMKGHSHVYWYRQLPEEGLKFMVYLQKENIIDESGMPKERFSAEFPKEGPSILRIQQVVRGDSAAYFCASFRINSGNTIYFGEGSWLTVV.

The gene calls are TRBV5-1 and TRBJ1-3; 10 bases map to TRBD1. Trimming cost V 0 bases and J 2 bases; bases outside gene matches: 14. The CDR3 runs to 20 residues. The V gene's germline CDR1 is SGHRS and CDR2 YFSETQ. The CDR3 loop is CASSLEPGQGTPFAGNTIYF. The CDR3, as DNA: TGCGCCAGCAGCTTGGAACCGGGACAGGGGACCCCTTTCGCTGGAAACACCATATATTTT.

V and J are TRBV6-1 and TRBJ2-5; TRBD2 agrees at 12 bases. The CDR3 runs 15 residues. J lost 0 bases, V lost 6 bases, and 2 bases had no gene match. Germline CDR1 is MNHNS and CDR2 is SASEGT. The CDR3: CASSRTSGNQETQYF. The CDR3 DNA sequence: TGTGCCAGCAGCAGGACTAGCGGGAACCAAGAGACCCAGTACTTC.

The genes are TRBV5-6 and TRBJ2-7; D perhaps matches TRBD1 (6 bases). The CDR3 consists of 14 residues. V was shortened by 2 bases and J by 2 bases, with 11 bases between the two germline ends. Germline CDR1 is SGHDT and CDR2 is YYEEEE. Here the CDR3 DNA reads TGTGCCAGCAGCTTACGGACAGCCACCTACGAGCAGTACTTC. The encoded protein is CASSLRTATYEQYF.

J is TRBJ2-5 and V is TRBV5-1, with 8 bases fitting TRBD1. This CDR3 is built from 13 residues. Germline CDR1 is SGHRS and CDR2 is YFSETQ. J was trimmed by 5 bases and V by 2 bases; bases with no gene match: 2. CDR3 in DNA: TGCGCCAGCAGCTTTGGGACAGGCGAGACCCAGTACTTC. It is translated as CASSFGTGETQYF. The full variable domain, with the rest looked up from reference TRBV5-1 and TRBJ2-5, is KAGVTQTPRYLIKTRGQQVTLSCSPISGHRSVSWYQQTPGQGLQFLFEYFSETQRNKGNFPGRFSGRQFSNSRSEMNVSTLELGDSALYLCASSFGTGETQYFGPGTRLLVL.

The CDR3 spells CASSNQGSDEQFF. CDR3 nucleotide sequence: TGTGCCAGTAGTAATCAGGGATCAGATGAGCAGTTCTTC. V usage is TRBV19 and J usage is TRBJ2-1; the D gene is possibly TRBD1 (5 bases). Germline values: CDR1 LNHDA, CDR2 SQIVND (reference sequence). The CDR3 extends over 13 amino acids. Trimming pared 4 bases from V and 8 bases from J, leaving 12 bases between.

This clone was counted a few times. The chain is built from TRBV2 and TRBJ2-3; D perhaps matches TRBD2 (5 bases). The germline V gene has CDR1 SNHLY and CDR2 FYNNEI. This CDR3 contains 14 residues. Trimming removed 7 bases from V and 4 bases from J, with 15 bases in between. CDR3 sequence (DNA): TGTGCCAGCACCGGAGGAGTCTTTGCAGATACGCAGTATTTT. Translating it yields CASTGGVFADTQYF. Full variable domain (missing parts from reference TRBV2 and TRBJ2-3): EPEVTQTPSHQVTQMGQEVILRCVPISNHLYFYWYRQILGQKVEFLVSFYNNEISEKSEIFDDQFSVERPDGSNFTLKIRSTKLEDSAMYFCASTGGVFADTQYFGPGTRLTVL.

This clone has only a few counts. J is TRBJ2-3 and V is TRBV27; D remains ambiguous. The V end lost 0 bases, the J end lost 2 bases, and 9 bases lay between the germline ends. The CDR3 loop spans 15 amino acids. From germline, CDR1 is MNHEY and CDR2 SMNVEV (reference sequence). CDR3 in DNA: TGTGCCAGCAGTTTATCGAGCAGGTTCACAGATACGCAGTATTTT. Translation: CASSLSSRFTDTQYF.

CDR3 in DNA: TGTGCCAGCAGTGAATCTGGCGGGAGCGTAGATACGCAGTATTTT. Translated, it gives CASSESGGSVDTQYF. This chain links TRBV25-1 with TRBJ2-3, with TRBD2 matching over 7 bases. CDR1 and CDR2 (germline): MGHDK, SYGVNS. The CDR3 consists of 15 residues. The V segment lost 1 base and the J segment 5 bases; nucleotides outside the gene matches: 6.

This chain connects TRBV5-1 to TRBJ1-5; D perhaps matches TRBD1 (6 bases). This CDR3 is 15 amino acids long. Germline CDR1 reads SGHRS; CDR2 reads YFSETQ. V lost 4 bases to trimming and J lost 4 bases, with 15 bases between them. The CDR3 spells CASSIPGEKNQPQHF. CDR3 bases: TGCGCCAGCAGCATCCCAGGGGAGAAGAATCAGCCCCAGCATTTT. The full variable domain, in which reference TRBV5-1 and TRBJ1-5 provide the parts outside the CDR3, is KAGVTQTPRYLIKTRGQQVTLSCSPISGHRSVSWYQQTPGQGLQFLFEYFSETQRNKGNFPGRFSGRQFSNSRSEMNVSTLELGDSALYLCASSIPGEKNQPQHFGDGTRLSIL.